This T cell receptor beta chain was found in a study of regulatory T cells in long-lasting Graves disease. The germline V gene has CDR1 SEHNR and CDR2 FQNEAQ (reference sequence). Trimming left V 4 bases short and J 6 bases short, with 20 bases between. The CDR3 sequence is 16 residues long. Arm-PCR of CDR3 regions and iRepertoire HTBI primers were used to build TCR beta libraries. TCRdb independently ran MiXCR on the multiplex PCR reads; one entry per CDR3 protein. The sample contains 390,000 or so distinct CDR3 sequences, about 10% of which appear only once. Specified time point: newly diagnosed GD, antithyroid drugs for less than 3 months. Scientists built the TCR library using RNA that was extracted from PBMCs. Study-wide results and limits: Reduced TCR diversity was observed in persistent Graves' patients versus newly diagnosed patients.

This clonotype was observed many times. Its antigen is still unknown. In addition, the sample was reused for a study of T cells in Graves' hyperthyroidism and ophthalmopathy. That report adds: Clinical symptoms, serum thyroxine and TRAb, thyroid ultrasound and orbital computed tomography together formed the diagnostic basis.

The source material was peripheral blood mononuclear cells (PBMCs), sampled at new diagnosis, from a patient treated with antithyroid drugs. This sequence originates from a young woman with Graves disease. V gene TRBV7-9 combines with J gene TRBJ2-3, with a tentative D call TRBD2 (6 bases). The CDR3 sequence is CASSSFAGTGDDTQYF. The CDR3 DNA reads as TGTGCCAGCAGCTCCTTTGCGGGAACGGGGGACGATACGCAGTATTTT.